These 18 T cell receptor beta chains share one sample of origin, sequenced in a study of cytomegalovirus exposure and HLA in healthy donors. The PCR used 60 Vbeta and 13 Jbeta primers. The data were produced by immunoSEQ multiplex PCR, yet TCRdb's version contains in-frame clones alone and is incomplete. The repertoire includes 170,000 or so clones, around 80% of them detected once, and about 1.5% sits in the top ten. The sequenced material came from PBMCs. These receptors came from a woman aged 30 to 39 in good health and CMV-seropositive.

The chain is built from TRBV19 and TRBJ2-1, with 10 bases lining up with TRBD1. This CDR3 spans 16 amino acids. Germline V gives CDR1 LNHDA, CDR2 SQIVND (reference sequence). The ends lost 5 bases at V and 4 bases at J; junction bases unmatched: 8. CDR3 sequence: CASSHPEDRGYNEQFF. In DNA, the CDR3 is TGTGCCAGTAGTCATCCGGAGGACAGGGGGTACAATGAGCAGTTCTTC.

The chain joins TRBV11-2 to TRBJ2-3; 8 bases agree with TRBD2. CDR1 and CDR2 from the germline V gene are SGHAT and FQNNGV. The CDR3 covers 18 residues. V dropped 5 bases and J dropped 7; count of bases not matched to a gene: 20. CDR3 residues: CASSPLVTALAGLYTQYF. CDR3 nucleotides: TGTGCCAGCAGCCCCCTCGTGACAGCTTTAGCGGGATTATATACGCAGTATTTT.

The genes are TRBV2 and TRBJ2-6; a possible D gene is TRBD1 (5 bases). Trimming pared 8 bases from V and 1 base from J, leaving 12 bases between. This CDR3 comprises 15 residues. The germline V gene encodes CDR1 SNHLY and CDR2 FYNNEI. CDR3 sequence reads: CASVRQGSGANVLTF. CDR3 bases: TGTGCCAGCGTCCGCCAGGGTTCTGGGGCCAACGTCCTGACTTTC.

The chain couples TRBV6-5 to TRBJ2-1; TRBD2 agrees at 9 bases. Germline assignment: CDR1 MNHEY and CDR2 SVGAGI. Trimming at V came to 1 base and at J to 10 bases, leaving 8 bases not matched to a gene. The CDR3 has 15 amino acids. The CDR3 sequence is CASSYLAGGPREQFF. CDR3 DNA sequence: TGTGCCAGCAGTTACTTGGCGGGAGGGCCTAGGGAGCAGTTCTTC.

The CDR3 region has the DNA TGTGCCAGCAGCCTGAGGGAAACGCAGTATTTT. As protein: CASSLRETQYF. The chain is built from TRBV9 and TRBJ2-3, with D perhaps matching TRBD2 (5 bases). This CDR3 is 11 amino acids long. Germline assignment: CDR1 SGDLS and CDR2 YYNGEE. Trimming left V 4 bases short and J 9 bases short, with 9 bases between.

The chain employs TRBV18 and TRBJ2-5; D call uncertain. Trimming shortened V by 6 bases and J by 5 bases, and 7 bases separated the two germline ends. The CDR3 contains 11 residues. Germline V lookup: CDR1 KGHSH, CDR2 LQKENI. DNA of the CDR3: TGTGCCAGCTCCCCCAGGGAGACCCAGTACTTC. It yields the protein CASSPRETQYF.

The count of this clone is one. The chain uses TRBV28 and TRBJ2-1, with TRBD2 matching 11 bases. The CDR3 consists of 14 residues. The germline gives CDR1 MDHEN, CDR2 SYDVKM. V lost 7 bases and J lost 11; bases outside the gene matches: 10. The CDR3 DNA is TGTGCCAGCACAGGGACTAGCGGCCTTATTCAGCAGTTCTTC. Amino acid sequence: CASTGTSGLIQQFF.

This chain links TRBV7-9 with TRBJ2-6, with D possibly TRBD1 on 6 matching bases. With 5 bases removed from V and 2 bases from J, the gap between germline ends came to 13 bases. The CDR3 consists of 16 residues. Germline-derived CDR1 and CDR2 are SEHNR and FQNEAQ (reference sequence). Here the CDR3 reads CASSPGQGTGANVLTF. CDR3 in DNA: TGTGCCAGCAGCCCCGGCCAGGGGACTGGGGCCAACGTCCTGACTTTC.

Points on this clone: Additional DNA sequences in this sample encode the identical CDR3. The chain recombines TRBV20-1 with TRBJ2-1, with unresolved D. Trimming cost V 3 bases and J 5 bases, with 5 bases left between them. Germline V CDR1 and CDR2: DFQATT, SNEGSKA (reference sequence). This CDR3 spans 11 amino acids. In DNA, the CDR3 is TGCAGTGCTAGGAACAACAATGAGCAGTTCTTC. Translation: CSARNNNEQFF.

The chain recombines TRBV2 with TRBJ2-1; the D gene is possibly TRBD1 (5 bases). Germline loops: CDR1 SNHLY, CDR2 FYNNEI. V was cut by 5 bases and J by 10 bases, with 18 bases left in between. The CDR3 contains 14 residues. The CDR3 reads CASSLNFLGAEQFF. The CDR3, as DNA: TGTGCCAGCAGTTTAAACTTCCTAGGGGCCGAGCAGTTCTTC.

V gene TRBV27 combines with J gene TRBJ2-7; tentative D call: TRBD1 (6 bases). Germline values: CDR1 MNHEY, CDR2 SMNVEV (reference sequence). The V end was cut by 6 bases, the J end by 1 base, with 22 bases between. The CDR3 sequence is 17 residues long. The CDR3 nucleotides are TGTGCCAGCAGGGATACAAACAGGGACCTGGGGTCCTACGAGCAGTACTTC. Translation: CASRDTNRDLGSYEQYF.

This sequence joins TRBV6-6 and TRBJ2-5, with 7 nucleotides matching TRBD1. Germline V gives CDR1 MNHNY, CDR2 SVGAGI (reference sequence). CDR3 length: 15 amino acids. V shed 2 bases, J shed 6 bases, and the junction held 9 bases outside the gene matches. CDR3 coding DNA: TGTGCCAGCAGTTACCAAACAGGGGTGACAAAGACCCAGTACTTC. It specifies CASSYQTGVTKTQYF.

The chain joins TRBV28 to TRBJ2-1; D not certain. The CDR3 totals 15 residues. Looked up from germline, CDR1 is MDHEN and CDR2 is SYDVKM. The germline V and J ends were trimmed by 10 bases and 0 bases, with 16 bases remaining between them. The CDR3: CATDSPVSSYNEQFF. The CDR3 nucleotides read TGTGCCACCGACTCCCCGGTAAGCTCCTACAATGAGCAGTTCTTC.

The gene calls are TRBV11-3 and TRBJ2-1; 8 positions match TRBD2. This CDR3 region has 16 residues. V shed 5 bases, J shed 0 bases, and the junction held 6 bases outside the gene matches. The V gene's germline CDR1 is SGHNT and CDR2 YENEEA. In nucleotides, the CDR3 is TGTGCCAGCAGCCACGGGGGGGTTAGCTCCTACAATGAGCAGTTCTTC. Translating it yields CASSHGGVSSYNEQFF.

The chain joins TRBV27 to TRBJ1-1, with TRBD1 identical over 8 bases. This CDR3 has 15 residues. The germline gives CDR1 MNHEY, CDR2 SMNVEV (reference sequence). The J segment lost 3 bases and the V segment lost 4 bases, leaving 7 bases of the junction unmatched. The CDR3 DNA follows: TGTGCCAGCAGTTCCAATCAGGGGGCCGACACTGAAGCTTTCTTT. Protein: CASSSNQGADTEAFF.

The chain carries TRBV2 and TRBJ2-3; 9 positions match TRBD1. V gave up 5 bases and J gave up 4 bases; unmatched junction bases: 7. This CDR3 has 15 residues. Germline CDR1 and CDR2: SNHLY and FYNNEI. For the CDR3, the DNA is TGTGCCAGCAGTTCAGGGTGGACAGGGGCAGATACGCAGTATTTT. Encoded protein: CASSSGWTGADTQYF.

The rearrangement uses TRBV7-2 and TRBJ2-7; maybe TRBD2 (7 bases). Trimming removed 5 bases at V and 6 bases at J, with 23 bases between. CDR1 and CDR2 from the germline V gene are SGHTA and FQGNSA. This CDR3 has 16 amino acids. DNA of the CDR3: TGTGCCAGCAGCCCTGCAGGAGGGGGGGGGTGGAGCGAGCAGTACTTC. It yields the protein CASSPAGGGGWSEQYF. The variable domain in full, completed from reference TRBV7-2 and TRBJ2-7, reads GAGVSQSPSNKVTEKGKDVELRCDPISGHTALYWYRQSLGQGLEFLIYFQGNSAPDKSGLPSDRFSAERTGGSVSTLTIQRTQQEDSAVYLCASSPAGGGGWSEQYFGPGTRLTVT.

The V and J genes are TRBV4-2 and TRBJ2-2, with 13 bases identical to TRBD2. Trimming took 1 base from V and 8 from J; bases not matched to a gene: 4. The CDR3 sequence is 16 residues long. From germline, CDR1 is LGHNA and CDR2 YNFKEQ. This CDR3 reads CASSQGLAGGRGELFF. The CDR3 nucleotides are TGTGCCAGCAGCCAAGGACTAGCGGGAGGCCGTGGGGAGCTGTTTTTT.